These T cell receptor beta chains were read from a single sample in a study of blood T cell repertoires in COVID-19. TCRdb keeps only in-frame clones here, not all; method: immunoSEQ multiplex PCR. Of about 170,000 clones in the sample, 84% were seen once. Sequenced sample: peripheral blood. The receptor source for this set is a man aged 35 to 55 who had recovered from COVID-19. Each CDR3 is given with its conserved first and last residue. Fields, in order: clone size, CDR3 length, V gene, CDR3 protein. Not every row has a clone size; where given, it reads once, few, many or a size class.

>NA|15|TRBV7-9
CASSFSGQGAYEQYF
>once|13|TRBV30
CAWGAGGKIEAFF
>NA|16|TRBV4-2
CASSPPGGRYYDEQYF
>NA|15|TRBV11-3
CASSSILRAYNEQFF
>NA|16|TRBV19
CASSLSGTTTNEKLFF
>once|16|TRBV9
CASSVAGSGTYNEQFF
>few|16|TRBV28
CASSLLRGSSYNEQFF
>NA|16|TRBV25-1
CASRDTRDRENTEAFF
>NA|15|TRBV5-4
CATRTSGINSDEQYF
>NA|15|TRBV6-1
CASSEYETGRYEQYF
>few|14|TRBV5-1
CASRESQGGSPLHF
>NA|14|TRBV29-1
CSVKATGTKETQYF
>few|11|TRBV11-2
CASSGPYEQYF
>many|16|TRBV7-9
CASSLALREWNEKLFF
>once|14|TRBV12-5
CASGTGQGAGEQYF
>NA|17|TRBV28
CASTSALASGSLNEQFF
>NA|16|TRBV14
CASSRSTGGWTGELFF
>NA|13|TRBV6-6
CASKGAVQETQYF
>few|13|TRBV12-3/TRBV12-4
CASSLHGSYEQYF
>NA|14|TRBV6-5
CARSIPHGTDTQYF
>NA|15|TRBV14
CASRKAGVQTDTQYF
>NA|16|TRBV2
CASSEIGGSSIGELFF
>NA|15|TRBV7-2
CASSLDRVDTGELFF
>NA|16|TRBV2
CASSESVSGSYNEQFF
>NA|14|TRBV18
CASSPGSSTETQYF
>NA|13|TRBV5-1
CASSLPGGETQYF
>NA|13|TRBV5-4
CASGRGLEETQYF
>NA|13|TRBV19
CASSIGGRYEQYF
>NA|14|TRBV5-4
CASSLGGLNQPQHF
>NA|18|TRBV27
CASSSYRTSGPGRDEQFF
>NA|14|TRBV28
CASKTSGNTDTQYF
>NA|18|TRBV9
CASSVRGDGQGLDYGYTF
>once|14|TRBV11-3
CASSLPGGHNEQFF
>once|15|TRBV7-2
CASSLKGPGAGELFF
>NA|12|TRBV13
CANEQGGYGYTF
>NA|14|TRBV7-2
CASSSYQETDTQYF
>NA|15|TRBV6-5
CASSSAGGGTTEAFF
>NA|16|TRBV7-2
CASSLIAGGLTNEQFF
>few|15|TRBV5-5
CASSPGLAGTGELFF
>NA|15|TRBV6-4
CASSDGGGEASEAFF
>few|15|TRBV6-5
CASNRMGQGQETQYF
>once|15|TRBV5-6
CASTMRGVRQETQYF